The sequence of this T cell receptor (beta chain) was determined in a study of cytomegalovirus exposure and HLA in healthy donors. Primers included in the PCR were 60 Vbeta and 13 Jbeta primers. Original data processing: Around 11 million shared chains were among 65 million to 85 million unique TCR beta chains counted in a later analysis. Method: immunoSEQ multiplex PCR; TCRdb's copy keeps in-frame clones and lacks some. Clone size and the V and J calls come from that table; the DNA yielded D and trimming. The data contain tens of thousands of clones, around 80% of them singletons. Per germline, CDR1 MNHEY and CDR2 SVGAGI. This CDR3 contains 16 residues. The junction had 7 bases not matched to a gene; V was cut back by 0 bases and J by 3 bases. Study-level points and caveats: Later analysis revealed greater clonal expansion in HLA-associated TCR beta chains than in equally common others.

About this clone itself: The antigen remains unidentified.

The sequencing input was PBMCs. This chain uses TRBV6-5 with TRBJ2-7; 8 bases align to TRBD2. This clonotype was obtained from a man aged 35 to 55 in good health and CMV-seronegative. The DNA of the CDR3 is TGTGCCAGCAGTTACTCGGGACTAGTGCTTAGCTACGAGCAGTACTTC. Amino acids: CASSYSGLVLSYEQYF.